The sequence of this T cell receptor (beta chain) was determined in a study of Ad26.COV2.S vaccination and SARS-CoV-2 variants. Repertoires were generated with immunoSEQ multiplex PCR, while TCRdb's copy carries only in-frame clones and drops some. The sample records roughly 300,000 clones, roughly 90% being singletons. CDR3 size: 19 residues. Germline CDR1 is SGDLS and CDR2 is YYNGEE. Trimming shortened V by 0 bases and J by 5 bases, and 23 bases separated the two germline ends. As to treatment: roughly 19 received Ad26.COV2.S at low or high dose, single or two shots; 5 received placebo; per-sample allocation not given. Repertoires come from day 63 after the first vaccine or placebo injection. Boston provided a donor who was an adult aged 18-55 years.

This specimen was peripheral blood, taken in a trial of Ad26.COV2.S vaccine versus placebo. This receptor was identified in a person between 18 and 65 years old who received the Ad26.COV2.S COVID-19 vaccine or a placebo. The chain has TRBV9 and TRBJ2-2, with D maybe TRBD1 (6 bases). The CDR3 nucleotides are TGTGCCAGCAGCGTAGGGTCGGTCACAACAGGGAGATTGACCGGGGAGCTGTTTTTT. Protein sequence: CASSVGSVTTGRLTGELFF.